This T cell receptor beta chain was identified during a study of blood T cell repertoires in COVID-19. For the study at large: Material from acute and convalescent COVID-19 was sourced from the United States, Italy and Spain. Sample material is recorded as cDNA or gDNA derived from T cells, B-cell-depleted T cells, or PBMCs.

In the authors' workflow: It was from reference gene primer amplification that nucleated cell counts were estimated. The protocol was immunoSEQ multiplex PCR, while the TCRdb copy is restricted to in-frame clones and leaves out a portion. Clone size and the V and J calls come from that table; the DNA yielded D and trimming. This table holds approximately 200,000 clones, 80% to 90% found once. Germline CDR1 and CDR2: MNHNY and SVGAGI (reference sequence). The CDR3 runs 14 residues. Trimming removed 6 bases from V and 2 bases from J; junction bases left unmatched: 5. This TCR was sampled from a man aged 55 to 70 with acute or convalescent COVID-19. The chain couples TRBV6-6 to TRBJ1-2, with TRBD1 matching over 8 bases. Sequencing was carried out using peripheral blood. CDR3 in amino acids: CASRTGDINYGYTF. The CDR3 DNA reads TGTGCCAGCAGGACAGGGGACATCAACTATGGCTACACCTTC.